This TCR beta chain was captured in a study of blood T cell repertoires in COVID-19. This clone occurred a few times. From germline, CDR1 is SGHDN and CDR2 FVKESK. V shed 1 base and J shed 9 bases, with 10 bases lying between them. The length of the CDR3 is 13 residues. Sequencing used immunoSEQ multiplex PCR; TCRdb keeps in-frame clones, though not all of them. The table shows 320,000 or so clones, with roughly 87% occurring only once. Individuals drawn from approximately 26 US areas were roughly 18 to 95 years old. V usage is TRBV14 and J usage is TRBJ2-1, with TRBD1 as a possible D gene (5 bases). Sample: PBMCs or T cells enriched from blood (not recorded which). This TCR was recovered from a woman aged 25 to 39 who had recovered from COVID-19. CDR3 in DNA: TGTGCCAGCAGCCAAGTACGGCAGGGTGAGCAGTTCTTC. This sequence encodes CASSQVRQGEQFF.